This T cell receptor (beta chain) was recovered during a study of early T cells in non-severe SARS-CoV-2 infection. TCRdb processed the 5' RACE reads anew with MiXCR; each CDR3 protein has one entry. Of approximately 42,000 distinct CDR3 sequences listed, 5.5% to 6.5% are singletons. V was clipped by 0 bases and J by 2 bases, with 5 bases between them. This CDR3 has 15 residues. Germline V CDR1 and CDR2: MNHNS, SASEGT. The V and J genes are TRBV6-1 and TRBJ2-6; unclear D gene. The sequencing sample was made of whole blood. This receptor was taken from an adult who was a healthcare worker with PCR-confirmed SARS-CoV-2 infection or an uninfected control (not recorded which). Here the CDR3 DNA reads TGTGCCAGCAGTGAAGCAGGGACTGGGGCCAACGTCCTGACTTTC. This encodes CASSEAGTGANVLTF.